A single sample gave rise to the 13 T cell receptor beta chains below, sequenced in a study of blood T cell repertoires in COVID-19 (TCRdb year 2020). The library was obtained by the immunoSEQ multiplex PCR assay. Not all clones reach the TCRdb copy of this immuneACCESS table, which keeps in-frame sequences only. Checked studies attribute under half of the gap to unresolved V genes and leave the rest unexplained. Counted in this sample were 200,000 to 300,000 clones; approximately 86% of them appeared once. The ten largest make up over 4% of the sample. Material for sequencing was peripheral blood. The receptor set was obtained from a woman in her fifties or sixties with COVID-19, enrolled during active disease.

The V call is TRBV10-3, the J call TRBJ2-1; 11 bases line up with TRBD2. The CDR3 runs 15 residues. The ends lost 8 bases at V and 6 bases at J; junction bases unmatched: 9. CDR1 is ENHRY and CDR2 is SYGVKD in the germline V gene. In DNA, the CDR3 is TGTGCCATCGGGACTAGCGGAGATAGGGGCAATGAGCAGTTCTTC. Translating gives CAIGTSGDRGNEQFF.

This clone has a handful of counts. This chain uses TRBV10-2 with TRBJ1-1; D is perhaps TRBD1 (6 bases). Germline V lookup: CDR1 WSHSY, CDR2 SAAADI. CDR3 length: 14 amino acids. Between the trimmed V and J ends, which lost 4 bases and 6 bases, there was a span of 15 bases. The CDR3 DNA is TGCGCCAGCAGTGGTACCTACAGGGTCGCTGAAGCTTTCTTT. Translation gives CASSGTYRVAEAFF.

CDR3 DNA sequence: TGCAGTGCTAATGACGGGTCCACAGATACGCAGTATTTT. It is translated as CSANDGSTDTQYF. The chain uses TRBV20-1 and TRBJ2-3; D is undetermined. V was trimmed by 4 bases and J by 2 bases, leaving 10 bases between them. CDR1 and CDR2 (germline): DFQATT, SNEGSKA (reference sequence). The CDR3 is 13 amino acids.

This chain connects TRBV24-1 to TRBJ1-2, with 8 nucleotides matching TRBD1. The CDR3 spans 14 residues. V shed 8 bases, J shed 3 bases, and the junction held 7 bases outside the gene matches. In germline, CDR1 is KGHDR, CDR2 SFDVKD. CDR3 in DNA: TGTGCCACCAATTCTGAGGACAGGGACTATGGCTACACCTTC. This translates into CATNSEDRDYGYTF.

V and J are TRBV5-8 and TRBJ2-3; 7 bases are a match to TRBD2. CDR3 length equals 19 residues. CDR1 and CDR2 from the germline V gene are SGHTS and YDEGEE. Trimming at V came to 0 bases and at J to 2 bases, leaving 15 bases not matched to a gene. Here the CDR3 DNA reads TGTGCCAGCAGCTTGGCCGTCTTATCGGGAGGAGGGTACACAGATACGCAGTATTTT. Amino acid sequence: CASSLAVLSGGGYTDTQYF.

This clone was picked up one time. The V and J genes are TRBV24-1 and TRBJ2-1; 9 positions match TRBD2. After removal of 4 bases from V and 9 bases from J, the junction contained 6 bases not matched to a gene. The CDR3 sequence is 14 residues long. Germline CDR1 is KGHDR and CDR2 is SFDVKD. The CDR3 loop reads CATSEAGGPGEQFF. CDR3 coding DNA: TGTGCCACCAGTGAGGCGGGAGGGCCGGGTGAGCAGTTCTTC.

The chain has TRBV3-1 (or the pseudogene TRBV3-2) and TRBJ2-1; TRBD1 aligns across 10 bases. Germline V gene lookup returns CDR1 LGHDT and CDR2 YNNKEL (reference sequence). Unmatched junction bases numbered 6, after V lost 2 bases and J lost 8 bases. The CDR3 extends over 15 amino acids. CDR3 sequence: CASSQPGQGKDEQFF. The CDR3 coding sequence is TGTGCCAGCAGCCAACCGGGACAGGGGAAGGATGAGCAGTTCTTC.

The rearrangement joins TRBV10-3 to TRBJ1-1; TRBD1 matches at 9 bases. Germline loops: CDR1 ENHRY, CDR2 SYGVKD. Losses at the gene ends were 6 bases for V and 3 bases for J; bases not matched to a gene: 5. The CDR3 totals 14 residues. Written as DNA, the CDR3 is TGTGCCATCAGGATTGACAGGGGGTACACTGAAGCTTTCTTT. This gives the protein CAIRIDRGYTEAFF.

This chain joins TRBV28 and TRBJ2-7; D is possibly TRBD2 (5 bases). The germline V and J ends were trimmed by 7 bases and 6 bases, with 22 bases remaining between them. CDR3 length: 15 amino acids. Germline V gives CDR1 MDHEN, CDR2 SYDVKM. The CDR3, as DNA: TGTGCCAGCACCCTTCAAAGGCTAGCTGCGGCCGAGCAGTACTTC. It yields the protein CASTLQRLAAAEQYF.

This rearrangement joins TRBV15 to TRBJ1-1; D is possibly TRBD1 (6 bases). The CDR3 is 14 amino acids. Trimming took 5 bases from V and 1 from J, leaving 11 bases between them. CDR1 LNHNV and CDR2 YYDKDF come from the germline V gene (reference sequence). CDR3 in DNA: TGTGCCACCAGCCCTCGGGGGGCGAACACTGAAGCTTTCTTT. It specifies CATSPRGANTEAFF.

The V and J genes are TRBV9 and TRBJ2-2; TRBD2 matches 9 bases. Germline-derived CDR1 and CDR2 are SGDLS and YYNGEE. With V trimmed by 6 bases and J by 2 bases, 8 bases remained unmatched. CDR3 size: 16 residues. CDR3 region: CASNYKREANTGELFF. The CDR3 DNA reads TGTGCCAGCAACTACAAGCGGGAGGCAAACACCGGGGAGCTGTTTTTT.

Only a few counts were recorded for this clone. The chain has TRBV7-9 and TRBJ2-5, with 11 bases aligning to TRBD2. This CDR3 is built from 16 residues. V was pared by 6 bases and J by 2 bases, with 8 bases of the junction left unmatched. CDR1 is SEHNR and CDR2 is FQNEAQ in the germline V gene (reference sequence). Here the CDR3 DNA reads TGTGCCAGCAGTTCCTTAGCGGGAGGGCGACAAGAGACCCAGTACTTC. Its translation is CASSSLAGGRQETQYF.

The gene calls are TRBV15 and TRBJ2-1; maybe TRBD2 (6 bases). Germline V lookup: CDR1 LNHNV, CDR2 YYDKDF (reference sequence). The CDR3 is 16 residues long. V lost 0 bases to trimming and J lost 9 bases, with 18 bases between them. Written as DNA, the CDR3 is TGTGCCACCAGCAGAGATCCCACTAGTTTGGGGGGTGAGCAGTTCTTC. Its protein is CATSRDPTSLGGEQFF. Together with reference TRBV15 and TRBJ2-1, the CDR3 gives the full variable domain: DAMVIQNPRYQVTQFGKPVTLSCSQTLNHNVMYWYQQKSSQAPKLLFHYYDKDFNNEADTPDNFQSRRPNTSFCFLDIRSPGLGDTAMYLCATSRDPTSLGGEQFFGPGTRLTVL.